One and the same sample provided the 13 T cell receptor beta chains below, sequenced in a study of cytomegalovirus exposure and HLA in healthy donors. Primers: 60 Vbeta forward and 13 Jbeta reverse. The table came from immunoSEQ multiplex PCR; TCRdb's copy has only in-frame clones and leaves some out. The sample records about 160,000 clones, more than 75% being singletons. Sequencing used PBMCs. Source of these receptors: a human donor in good health.

This chain joins TRBV19 and TRBJ2-2, with 11 bases matching TRBD2. CDR1 LNHDA and CDR2 SQIVND come from the germline V gene (reference sequence). V trimming: 0 bases; J trimming: 10 bases; junction bases outside the gene matches: 7. The length of the CDR3 is 16 residues. CDR3 sequence reads: CASSIDTGTSGAELFF. As DNA, the CDR3 is TGTGCCAGTAGTATAGACACTGGGACTAGCGGAGCGGAGCTGTTTTTT.

The gene calls are TRBV7-9 and TRBJ1-1; 8 bases match TRBD1. V was clipped by 2 bases and J by 6 bases; unmatched bases: 8. Germline-derived CDR1 and CDR2 are SEHNR and FQNEAQ (reference sequence). The CDR3 runs 15 residues. The CDR3 loop is CASSLPQGAGAEAFF. CDR3 nucleotides: TGTGCCAGCAGCTTACCTCAGGGGGCAGGAGCTGAAGCTTTCTTT.

The chain employs TRBV7-6 and TRBJ1-3; D call uncertain. Trimming cost V 6 bases and J 8 bases, with 14 bases left between them. The CDR3 contains 13 residues. Looked up from germline, CDR1 is SGHVS and CDR2 is FNYEAQ. The CDR3 protein is CASSPSLGDTIYF. Written as DNA, the CDR3 is TGTGCCAGCAGTCCAAGCCTCGGGGACACCATATATTTT.

The rearrangement uses TRBV28 and TRBJ1-2, with TRBD1 matching 9 bases. Germline values: CDR1 MDHEN, CDR2 SYDVKM. V lost 5 bases and J lost 6; bases outside the gene matches: 13. The CDR3 loop spans 16 amino acids. The CDR3 loop is CASSRLTGTGFNGYTF. CDR3 sequence (DNA): TGTGCCAGCAGTCGTCTGACCGGGACAGGGTTCAATGGCTACACCTTC.

As to this clone: A read error may account for a junction end that differs from germline. The chain employs TRBV6-5 and TRBJ1-2; unclear D gene. In germline, CDR1 is MNHEY, CDR2 SVGAGI. The CDR3 covers 16 residues. CDR3 in DNA: TGTGCCAGCAGTTACTCCTGGTTTGATAGAAACTATGGCTACCCCTTC. This codes for CASSYSWFDRNYGYPF.

The chain employs TRBV11-3 and TRBJ2-1; 10 bases fit TRBD2. V was clipped by 5 bases and J by 4 bases; unmatched bases: 8. The CDR3 contains 16 residues. Germline lookup yields CDR1 SGHNT and CDR2 YENEEA. CDR3 sequence (DNA): TGTGCCAGCAGCCAGACAGCGGGAGGGCTATACAATGAGCAGTTCTTC. Its translation: CASSQTAGGLYNEQFF.

The chain has TRBV9 and TRBJ2-2; 9 nucleotides line up with TRBD1. The V gene's germline CDR1 is SGDLS and CDR2 YYNGEE. J gave up 4 bases and V 4 bases, and 8 bases lay outside the gene matches. This CDR3 is 16 amino acids long. The CDR3: CASSPTGGSSTGELFF. The DNA of the CDR3 is TGTGCCAGCAGCCCGACAGGGGGTTCGAGCACCGGGGAGCTGTTTTTT.

This clone was picked up one time. V and J are TRBV4-2 and TRBJ2-5; a weak D match, TRBD2 (5 bases). This CDR3 has 15 amino acids. Germline CDR1 and CDR2: LGHNA and YNFKEQ. Deletions cut 2 bases from V and 6 bases from J, with 16 bases between. The CDR3 DNA is TGTGCCAGCAGCCAAATGGACTGGCGGGTCAAGACCCAGTACTTC. Translation gives CASSQMDWRVKTQYF.

V gene TRBV10-2 combines with J gene TRBJ2-7, with 15 bases matching TRBD2. Per the germline V gene, CDR1 is WSHSY and CDR2 is SAAADI. V was clipped by 4 bases and J by 0 bases; unmatched bases: 7. The CDR3 has 18 residues. For the CDR3, the DNA is TGCGCCAGCAGTGCCGGGACTAGCGGGAGGCCCAGCTCCTACGAGCAGTACTTC. This translates into CASSAGTSGRPSSYEQYF.

The chain links TRBV4-1 to TRBJ2-3, with D maybe TRBD2 (5 bases). This CDR3 contains 14 residues. The V and J ends lost 4 bases and 1 base respectively, with 9 bases between them. CDR1 and CDR2 from the germline V gene are MGHRA and YSYEKL. The CDR3 nucleotides read TGCGCCAGCAGCCCCTTCGGGGGCACAGATACGCAGTATTTT. Translating it yields CASSPFGGTDTQYF.

This clone was found once. The chain couples TRBV6-4 to TRBJ1-6; perhaps TRBD1 as D (5 bases). V lost 3 bases and J 8 bases, leaving 17 bases between the germline ends. CDR3 length: 16 amino acids. Germline CDR1 is MRHNA and CDR2 is SNTAGT. The CDR3 bases are TGTGCCAGCAGTGAAGGGGCCTCTTCATCCTATTCACCCCTCCACTTT. It is translated as CASSEGASSSYSPLHF.

The genes are TRBV6-5 and TRBJ1-5; D is perhaps TRBD1 (6 bases). Looked up from germline, CDR1 is MNHEY and CDR2 is SVGAGI. The V end lost 5 bases, the J end lost 6 bases, and 17 bases lay between the germline ends. There are 15 residues in the CDR3. CDR3 protein: CASSALGGQGQPQHF. The CDR3 DNA reads TGTGCCAGCAGTGCCCTCGGGGGGCAGGGTCAGCCCCAGCATTTT.

This clone has a handful of counts. The V gene is TRBV5-1, the J gene TRBJ1-2; no clear D. From germline, CDR1 is SGHRS and CDR2 YFSETQ. V lost 3 bases and J 8 bases, leaving 8 bases between the germline ends. The CDR3 runs 11 residues. The CDR3: CASSSLRGYTF. Here the CDR3 DNA reads TGCGCCAGCAGCTCCCTTCGGGGCTACACCTTC.